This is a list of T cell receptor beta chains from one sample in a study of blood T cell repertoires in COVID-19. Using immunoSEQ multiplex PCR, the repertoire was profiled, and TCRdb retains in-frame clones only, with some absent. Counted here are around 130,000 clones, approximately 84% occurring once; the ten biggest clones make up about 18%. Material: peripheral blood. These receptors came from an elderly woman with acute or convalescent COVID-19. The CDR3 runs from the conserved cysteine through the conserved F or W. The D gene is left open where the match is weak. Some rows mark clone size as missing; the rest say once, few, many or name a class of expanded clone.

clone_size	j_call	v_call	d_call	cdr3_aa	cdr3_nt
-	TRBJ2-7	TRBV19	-	CASRAAVDSYEQYF	TGTGCCAGCAGAGCGGCGGTTGATTCCTACGAGCAGTACTTC
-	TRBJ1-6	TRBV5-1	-	CASSLKAGHLSSYNSPLHF	TGCGCCAGCAGCTTGAAGGCAGGTCATTTAAGCTCCTATAATTCACCCCTCCACTTT
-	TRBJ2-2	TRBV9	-	CASSGQQGRTGELFF	TGTGCCAGCAGCGGTCAACAGGGAAGAACCGGGGAGCTGTTTTTT
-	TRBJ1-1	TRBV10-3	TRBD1	CAAGRGLVNTEAFF	TGTGCCGCCGGTAGGGGGCTCGTGAACACTGAAGCTTTCTTT
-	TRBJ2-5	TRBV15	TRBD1	CATSSGTGRRETQYF	TGTGCCACCAGCAGCGGGACAGGGCGAAGAGAGACCCAGTACTTC
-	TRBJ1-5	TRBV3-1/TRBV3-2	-	CASSQGGQPQHF	TGTGCCAGCAGCCAGGGGGGTCAGCCCCAGCATTTT
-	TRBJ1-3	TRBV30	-	CAWSGQSLGNTIYF	TGTGCCTGGAGCGGACAGAGCCTTGGAAACACCATATATTTT
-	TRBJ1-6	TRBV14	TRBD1	CASSRTGDAESPLHF	TGTGCCAGCAGCCGGACAGGCGATGCCGAATCACCCCTCCACTTT
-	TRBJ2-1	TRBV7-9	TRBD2	CASSPPGGLVYEQFF	TGTGCCAGCAGCCCTCCGGGCGGACTAGTTTATGAGCAGTTCTTC
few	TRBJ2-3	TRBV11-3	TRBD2	CASSAGTSGGAPTDTQYF	TGTGCCAGCAGCGCCGGGACTAGCGGGGGGGCCCCAACAGATACGCAGTATTTT
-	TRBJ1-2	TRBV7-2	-	CASTPSERGAYGYTF	TGTGCCAGCACCCCCTCTGAACGGGGTGCCTATGGCTACACCTTC
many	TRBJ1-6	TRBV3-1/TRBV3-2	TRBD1	CASSQDRGTGGDSPLHF	TGTGCCAGCAGCCAAGATAGGGGGACAGGGGGCGATTCACCCCTCCACTTT
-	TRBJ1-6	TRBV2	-	CASSEIPGAPLHF	TGTGCCAGCAGTGAAATCCCAGGGGCACCCCTCCACTTT
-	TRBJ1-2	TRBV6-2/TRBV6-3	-	CASSYLGGQVAGYTF	TGTGCCAGCAGTTACCTAGGAGGTCAAGTGGCGGGCTACACCTTC
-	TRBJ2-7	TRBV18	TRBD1	CASSPRTGTYEQYF	TGTGCCAGCTCACCCCGGACAGGAACCTACGAGCAGTACTTC
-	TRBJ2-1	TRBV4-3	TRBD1	CASSQVSGGYNEQFF	TGCGCCAGCAGCCAAGTGTCAGGGGGCTACAATGAGCAGTTCTTC
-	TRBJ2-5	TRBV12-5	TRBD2	CASAVGLASGVQETQYF	TGTGCTAGTGCAGTGGGGCTGGCTAGCGGGGTCCAAGAGACCCAGTACTTC
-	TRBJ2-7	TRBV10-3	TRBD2	CAISETGTSLFEQYF	TGTGCCATCAGTGAGACCGGGACTAGCTTGTTCGAGCAGTACTTC
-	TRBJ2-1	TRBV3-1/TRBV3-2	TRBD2	CASSRGTSKQFF	TGTGCCAGCAGCCGCGGGACTAGTAAGCAGTTCTTC
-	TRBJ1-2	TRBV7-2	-	CASSQWRGALYGYTF	TGTGCCAGCAGTCAGTGGCGGGGGGCCCTTTATGGCTACACCTTC
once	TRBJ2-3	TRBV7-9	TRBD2	CASTYGLAGGTDTQYF	TGTGCCAGCACCTATGGACTAGCGGGAGGGACAGATACGCAGTATTTT
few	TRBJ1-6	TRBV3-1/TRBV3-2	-	CASSQQGSYNSPLHF	TGTGCCAGCAGCCAACAGGGCTCCTATAATTCACCCCTCCACTTT
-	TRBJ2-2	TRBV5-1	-	CASSYRTDTGELFF	TGCGCCAGCAGCTACCGGACAGACACCGGGGAGCTGTTTTTT
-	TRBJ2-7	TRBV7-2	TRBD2	CASSSASGRTYEQYF	TGTGCCAGCAGCTCCGCTAGCGGAAGAACCTACGAGCAGTACTTC
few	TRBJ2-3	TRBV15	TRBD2	CATSRGGTSGTTDTQYF	TGTGCCACCAGCAGAGGCGGGACTAGCGGGACCACAGATACGCAGTATTTT
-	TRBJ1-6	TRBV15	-	CATSRDARTPLHF	TGTGCCACCAGCAGAGATGCGAGGACACCCCTCCACTTT
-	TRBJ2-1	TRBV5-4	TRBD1	CASSRDRGPYNEQFF	TGTGCCAGCAGCCGGGACAGGGGACCCTACAATGAGCAGTTCTTC
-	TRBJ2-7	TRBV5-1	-	CASRQFPYEQYF	TGCGCCAGCAGGCAGTTCCCCTACGAGCAGTACTTC
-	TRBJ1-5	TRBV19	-	CASSRQVPGQPQHF	TGTGCCAGTAGCAGACAGGTCCCAGGGCAGCCCCAGCATTTT
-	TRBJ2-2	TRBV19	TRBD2	CASSGRTSGNTGELFF	TGTGCCAGTAGCGGGAGGACTAGCGGGAACACCGGGGAGCTGTTTTTT
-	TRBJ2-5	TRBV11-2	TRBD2	CASSAGLRGETQYF	TGTGCCAGCAGCGCGGGACTACGTGGGGAGACCCAGTACTTC
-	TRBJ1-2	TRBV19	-	CASSMGRENYGYTF	TGTGCCAGTAGTATGGGCAGAGAGAACTATGGCTACACCTTC
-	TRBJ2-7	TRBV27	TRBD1	CASSLGQGPYEQYF	TGTGCCAGCAGTTTGGGACAGGGACCCTACGAGCAGTACTTC
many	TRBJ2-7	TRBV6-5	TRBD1	CASSPGTGGIDEQYF	TGTGCCAGCAGTCCTGGGACAGGGGGCATCGACGAGCAGTACTTC
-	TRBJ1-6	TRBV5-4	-	CASSLGRANSPLHF	TGTGCCAGCAGCTTGGGGCGGGCCAATTCACCCCTCCACTTT
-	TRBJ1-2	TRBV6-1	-	CASRPGEYGYTF	TGTGCCAGCCGGCCAGGGGAGTATGGCTACACCTTC
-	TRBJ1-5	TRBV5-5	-	CASSPGGGNQPQHF	TGTGCCAGCAGCCCAGGAGGCGGCAATCAGCCCCAGCATTTT
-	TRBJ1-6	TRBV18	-	CASSPIAGGDSPLHF	TGTGCCAGCTCACCAATTGCGGGGGGGGATTCACCCCTCCACTTT
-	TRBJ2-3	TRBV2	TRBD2	CASSMSQRETDTQYF	TGTGCCAGCAGTATGTCACAGCGGGAGACAGATACGCAGTATTTT
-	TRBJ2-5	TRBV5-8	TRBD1	CASSGAGTGDLQTQYF	TGTGCCAGCAGCGGTGCCGGGACAGGGGACTTACAGACCCAGTACTTC
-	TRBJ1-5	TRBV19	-	CASTANRDQHQPQHF	TGTGCCAGTACCGCCAACCGGGATCAGCATCAGCCCCAGCATTTT
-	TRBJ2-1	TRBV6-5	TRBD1	CASSYTGERGEQFF	TGTGCCAGCAGTTACACAGGGGAACGGGGTGAGCAGTTCTTC
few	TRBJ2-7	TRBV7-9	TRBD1	CASSPPGQGGSYEQYF	TGTGCCAGCAGCCCACCCGGACAGGGCGGCAGCTACGAGCAGTACTTC
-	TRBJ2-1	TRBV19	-	CATKGGRAFGEQFF	TGTGCCACCAAAGGGGGGAGGGCTTTCGGTGAGCAGTTCTTC
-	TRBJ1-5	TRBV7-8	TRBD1	CASSGTGRGNQPQHF	TGTGCCAGCAGTGGGACAGGCCGAGGCAATCAGCCCCAGCATTTT
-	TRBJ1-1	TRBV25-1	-	CASRPPQVLNTEAFF	TGTGCCAGCAGGCCCCCACAGGTACTGAACACTGAAGCTTTCTTT
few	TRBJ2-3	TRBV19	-	CASSIGGRFGDTQYF	TGTGCCAGTAGTATAGGGGGGCGGTTTGGAGATACGCAGTATTTT
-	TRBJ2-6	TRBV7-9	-	CASSPANSGANVLTF	TGTGCCAGCAGCCCCGCTAACTCTGGGGCCAACGTCCTGACTTTC
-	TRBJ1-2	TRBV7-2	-	CASSLGGGNNYGYTF	TGTGCCAGCAGCTTAGGAGGGGGAAATAACTATGGCTACACCTTC
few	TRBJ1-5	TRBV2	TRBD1	CASSVGQGARNQPQHF	TGTGCCAGCAGTGTGGGACAGGGGGCGAGGAATCAGCCCCAGCATTTT
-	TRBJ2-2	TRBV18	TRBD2	CASSPENGRAVGELFF	TGTGCCAGCTCACCAGAGAACGGGAGGGCCGTCGGGGAGCTGTTTTTT
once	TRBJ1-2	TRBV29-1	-	CSVESTLGSGYTF	TGCAGCGTTGAGAGTACCCTCGGGAGTGGCTACACCTTC
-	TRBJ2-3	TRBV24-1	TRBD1	CATSDRDRPTDTQYF	TGTGCCACCAGTGATCGGGACAGACCCACAGATACGCAGTATTTT
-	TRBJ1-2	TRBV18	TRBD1	CASSDRGGYGYTF	TGTGCCAGCTCAGACAGGGGAGGCTATGGCTACACCTTC
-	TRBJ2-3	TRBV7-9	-	CASSLGQTDTQYF	TGTGCCAGCAGCTTAGGACAGACAGATACGCAGTATTTT